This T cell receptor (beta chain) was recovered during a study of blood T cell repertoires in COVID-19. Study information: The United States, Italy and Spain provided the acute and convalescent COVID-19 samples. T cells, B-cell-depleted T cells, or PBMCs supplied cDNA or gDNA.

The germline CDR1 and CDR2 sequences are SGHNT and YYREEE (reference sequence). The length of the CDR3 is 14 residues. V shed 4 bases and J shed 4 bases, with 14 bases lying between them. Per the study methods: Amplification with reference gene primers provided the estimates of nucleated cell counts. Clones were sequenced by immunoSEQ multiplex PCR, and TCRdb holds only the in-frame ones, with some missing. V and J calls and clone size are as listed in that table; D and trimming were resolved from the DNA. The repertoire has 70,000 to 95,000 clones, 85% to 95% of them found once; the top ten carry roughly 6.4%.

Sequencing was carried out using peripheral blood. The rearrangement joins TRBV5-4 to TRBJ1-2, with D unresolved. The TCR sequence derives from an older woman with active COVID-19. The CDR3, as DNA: TGTGCCAGCAGCCCCGGGGAAGGAAGCTATGGCTACACCTTC. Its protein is CASSPGEGSYGYTF.